This TCR beta chain was recorded in a study of blood T cell repertoires in COVID-19. The ends were cut back, 2 bases at V and 4 bases at J, with 17 bases in the middle. This CDR3 is built from 17 residues. The V gene's germline CDR1 is MNHNS and CDR2 SASEGT. The method was immunoSEQ multiplex PCR; TCRdb's version includes in-frame clones alone and lacks a portion of them. This sample has 85,000 to 120,000 clones, with around 80% found just once. Sequenced sample: peripheral blood. This sequence was found in a woman aged 55-69 years with acute or convalescent COVID-19. V is TRBV6-1 and J is TRBJ1-4; D may be TRBD1 (6 bases). The CDR3 sequence: CASSESGGGLFNEKLFF. CDR3 bases: TGTGCCAGCAGTGAATCGGGGGGCGGCCTCTTTAATGAAAAACTGTTTTTT.